The 25 T cell receptor beta chains below all came from one sample that was sequenced in a study of Graves' ophthalmopathy and Graves' hyperthyroidism. Amplification of the TCR beta CDR3 regions used RNA transcripts (as template). The library came from an HTBI-primed first-round RT-PCR and a second-round multiplex PCR. TCRdb reprocessed the multiplex PCR reads via MiXCR and lists one record per CDR3 protein. The sample holds over a million distinct CDR3 sequences, about two fifths seen once. Sequenced: peripheral blood or thyroid tissue (not recorded which). All receptors come from an adult man with Graves' hyperthyroidism.

Regarding this clonotype: Germline and junction disagree at one end, which may indicate a read error. The CDR3 loop is CASSGGRWSGANVPTF. The CDR3 region has the DNA TGTGCCAGCAGCGGAGGCCGCTGGTCTGGGGCCAACGTCCCGACTTTC. The chain has TRBV7-9 and TRBJ2-6; D is perhaps TRBD1 or TRBD2 (5 bases each). The CDR3 sequence is 16 residues long. Looked up from germline, CDR1 is SEHNR and CDR2 is FQNEAQ (reference sequence).

This clonotype was observed a handful of times. Germline and junction disagree at one end, which may indicate a read error. V gene TRBV4-3 combines with J gene TRBJ1-1; unclear D gene. The CDR3 runs to 14 residues. CDR1 LGHNA and CDR2 YSLEER come from the germline V gene. The CDR3 here is CAGSREWMNTEAFF. The DNA for the CDR3 is TGCGCCGGCAGCCGAGAGTGGATGAACACTGAAGCTTTCTTT.

The V gene is TRBV25-1, the J gene TRBJ2-2, with D tentatively TRBD2 (6 bases). The V end was cut by 5 bases, the J end by 5 bases, with 18 bases between. CDR1 is MGHDK and CDR2 is SYGVNS in the germline V gene. The CDR3 runs to 16 residues. The CDR3 loop reads CASSPRGGIVTGELFF. For the CDR3, the DNA is TGTGCCAGCAGTCCCCGTGGCGGGATTGTAACCGGGGAGCTGTTTTTT. Based on the CDR3 plus reference TRBV25-1 and TRBJ2-2, the full variable domain is EADIYQTPRYLVIGTGKKITLECSQTMGHDKMYWYQQDPGMELHLIHYSYGVNSTEKGDLSSESTVSRIRTEHFPLTLESARPSHTSQYLCASSPRGGIVTGELFFGEGSRLTVL.

This clonotype showed up many times. The chain employs TRBV2 and TRBJ2-6; D uncertain. The V and J ends lost 6 bases and 0 bases respectively, with 3 bases between them. Germline V gene data show CDR1 as SNHLY and CDR2 as FYNNEI. The CDR3 loop spans 13 amino acids. The CDR3 sequence is CASRDSGANVLTF. For the CDR3, the DNA is TGTGCCAGCAGGGACTCTGGGGCCAACGTCCTGACTTTC.

The sample holds a few counts of this clonotype. A junction boundary mismatches the germline segment, possibly from a read error. The chain employs TRBV10-2 and TRBJ1-6; D ambiguous. This CDR3 comprises 15 residues. The germline V gene has CDR1 WSHSY and CDR2 SAAADI. Here the CDR3 DNA reads TGTGCCAGCAGTTACACCCTTGACAAGTACTCACCCCTCCACTTT. Protein sequence: CASSYTLDKYSPLHF.

This clonotype appeared many times. The gene calls are TRBV5-6 and TRBJ1-2; a possible D gene is TRBD1 (6 bases). The CDR3 has 16 amino acids. V lost 3 bases, J lost 6 bases, and 21 bases lay in between. CDR1 and CDR2 from the germline V gene are SGHDT and YYEEEE. The CDR3 loop reads CASSSRGQEVINGYTF. In nucleotides, the CDR3 is TGTGCCAGCAGCTCCCGGGGGCAGGAGGTGATCAATGGCTACACCTTC.

V usage is TRBV10-3 and J usage is TRBJ1-6, with TRBD1 identical over 8 bases. Germline V gives CDR1 ENHRY, CDR2 SYGVKD. This CDR3 comprises 13 residues. The ends lost 10 bases at V and 7 bases at J; junction bases unmatched: 6. As DNA, the CDR3 is TGTGCCACCAAGGACAGGGACAATTCACCCCTCCACTTT. This gives the protein CATKDRDNSPLHF.

The rearrangement uses TRBV29-1 and TRBJ2-2, with D hard to call. The V gene's germline CDR1 is SQVTM and CDR2 ANQGSEA. V lost 4 bases and J lost 8, with 14 bases in between. This CDR3 spans 13 amino acids. The CDR3 loop is CSVVRGPPGELFF. The CDR3 coding sequence is TGCAGCGTTGTTCGTGGGCCTCCGGGGGAGCTGTTTTTT.

The chain is built from TRBV19 and TRBJ1-2; D possibly corresponds to TRBD1 (5 bases). The V end lost 9 bases, the J end lost 4 bases, and 21 bases lay between the germline ends. CDR1 is LNHDA, CDR2 SQIVND, per germline (reference sequence). The CDR3 is made up of 15 amino acids. This CDR3 reads CASSLSGTKSYGYTF. CDR3 DNA sequence: TGTGCCAGCAGTTTATCAGGGACCAAAAGCTATGGCTACACCTTC.

The rearrangement uses TRBV10-3 and TRBJ1-6, with D unclear. Germline V CDR1 and CDR2: ENHRY, SYGVKD. Trimming left V 0 bases short and J 3 bases short, with 9 bases between. This CDR3 is built from 16 residues. The CDR3 region has the DNA TGTGCCATCAGTGAGTCGTCACGGATCTATAATTCACCCCTCCACTTT. As protein: CAISESSRIYNSPLHF.

This clonotype occurred many times. The chain carries TRBV12-3 or TRBV12-4 and TRBJ1-5, with TRBD1 matching over 8 bases. This CDR3 comprises 15 residues. Germline trimming cut 5 bases from V and 3 bases from J; bases unmatched to any gene: 6. CDR3 nucleotide sequence: TGTGCCAGCAGTCTGGCAGGGGGCCCCAATCAGCCCCAGCATTTT. Translation: CASSLAGGPNQPQHF.

The chain links TRBV7-6 to TRBJ2-2; D is uncertain. V lost 2 bases, J lost 6 bases, and 13 bases lay in between. Germline lookup yields CDR1 SGHVS and CDR2 FNYEAQ. There are 15 residues in the CDR3. CDR3 in amino acids: CASSLRRDEAGELFF. The CDR3 DNA reads as TGTGCCAGCAGCTTAAGAAGGGATGAGGCCGGGGAGCTGTTTTTT.

The chain couples TRBV10-2 to TRBJ2-7; 12 bases align to TRBD2. Unmatched junction bases numbered 15, after V lost 4 bases and J lost 5 bases. The CDR3 has 18 residues. Germline values: CDR1 WSHSY, CDR2 SAAADI. CDR3 sequence reads: CASSARLAGAKVIHEQYF. CDR3 sequence (DNA): TGCGCCAGCAGTGCTAGACTAGCGGGGGCGAAGGTGATCCACGAGCAGTACTTC.

The J gene is TRBJ2-7, the V gene TRBV10-3; TRBD2 might be the D (6 bases). The CDR3 has 14 amino acids. Trimming shortened V by 6 bases and J by 3 bases, and 15 bases separated the two germline ends. Looked up from germline, CDR1 is ENHRY and CDR2 is SYGVKD. The CDR3 loop reads CAISNPGSVYEQYF. DNA of the CDR3: TGTGCCATCAGCAACCCCGGGAGCGTCTACGAGCAGTACTTC.

Of note for this clonotype: A much bigger clone sits one base away, suggesting this may be a read error. V usage is TRBV29-1 and J usage is TRBJ1-1; D is ambiguous. The CDR3 covers 11 residues. Germline loops: CDR1 SQVTM, CDR2 ANQGSEA. In nucleotides, the CDR3 is TGCAGCGTTAAAGGGTTTACTGAAGTTTTCTTT. It translates to CSVKGFTEVFF.

Worth noting for this clonotype: The junction departs from germline at one end; a sequencing error may be responsible. The rearrangement joins TRBV11-3 to TRBJ2-7; D is perhaps TRBD1 (5 bases). The germline V gene encodes CDR1 SGHNT and CDR2 YENEEA. The CDR3 contains 12 residues. The CDR3 DNA reads as TGTGCCAGCAGCTTAGGTGGGGCCGAGCAGCACTTC. Translated: CASSLGGAEQHF.

This clonotype was picked up a small number of times. The chain joins TRBV20-1 to TRBJ2-2, with 16 bases lining up with TRBD2. In germline, CDR1 is DFQATT, CDR2 SNEGSKA (reference sequence). The CDR3 runs 16 residues. Trimming cost V 5 bases and J 7 bases; bases outside gene matches: 7. The CDR3 DNA reads TGCAGTGCTCAGGGACTAGCGGGGGGGCCTGGCGGGGAGCTGTTTTTT. Protein product: CSAQGLAGGPGGELFF.

This clonotype has only a few counts. This chain links TRBV30 with TRBJ1-4, with D unresolved. CDR1 and CDR2 from the germline V gene are GTSNPN and SVGIG (reference sequence). Trimming took 2 bases from V and 8 from J, leaving 12 bases between them. This CDR3 has 13 amino acids. The CDR3 sequence is CAWSTRVGEKLFF. The CDR3 region has the DNA TGTGCCTGGAGTACTAGGGTTGGGGAAAAACTGTTTTTT.

This chain links TRBV28 with TRBJ2-7; D remains unclear. Germline loops: CDR1 MDHEN, CDR2 SYDVKM. There are 15 residues in the CDR3. Trimming took off 2 bases at V and 0 bases at J, with 11 bases between the two ends. The CDR3 coding sequence is TGTGCCAGCAGTTTACACAGATCCCTCTCCTACGAGCAGTACTTC. Translating it yields CASSLHRSLSYEQYF.

This clonotype was seen just once. The missing conserved phenylalanine or tryptophan at the end of this CDR3 makes a read error likely. This sequence joins TRBV29-1 and TRBJ2-5; a weak D match, TRBD1 (6 bases). CDR3 size: 13 residues. Trimming took 8 bases from V and 5 from J, leaving 18 bases between them. CDR1 and CDR2 (germline): SQVTM, ANQGSEA. The CDR3 nucleotides are TGCAGCAGTTACGACCAGGGGACGGAGACCCAGTACCTC. Its protein is CSSYDQGTETQYL.

This clonotype has only one observation. Being one base from a much bigger clone, this may be a read error. The chain uses TRBV20-1 and TRBJ2-7, with 7 bases aligning to TRBD2. Germline CDR1 is DFQATT and CDR2 is SNEGSKA (reference sequence). The J segment lost 8 bases and the V segment lost 1 base, leaving 14 bases of the junction unmatched. The CDR3 is made up of 15 amino acids. In DNA, the CDR3 is TGCAGTGCTAGAGGACAAACGGGTAGCGGGTACAAGCAGTACTTC. It codes for CSARGQTGSGYKQYF.

J is TRBJ1-4 and V is TRBV27; D is unresolved. The CDR3 spans 15 residues. Trimming cost V 2 bases and J 7 bases, with 14 bases left between them. CDR1 is MNHEY and CDR2 is SMNVEV in the germline V gene (reference sequence). In DNA, the CDR3 is TGTGCCAGCAGTTTAAAACGGTTCCCCATTGAAAAACTGTTTTTT. Its protein is CASSLKRFPIEKLFF. Based on the CDR3 plus reference TRBV27 and TRBJ1-4, the full variable domain is EAQVTQNPRYLITVTGKKLTVTCSQNMNHEYMSWYRQDPGLGLRQIYYSMNVEVTDKGDVPEGYKVSRKEKRNFPLILESPSPNQTSLYFCASSLKRFPIEKLFFGSGTQLSVL.

Many counts were recorded for this clonotype. This sequence joins TRBV4-2 and TRBJ1-1; D ambiguous. CDR1 is LGHNA and CDR2 is YNFKEQ in the germline V gene. This CDR3 is 17 amino acids long. Trimming left V 1 base short and J 6 bases short, with 21 bases between. Here the CDR3 reads CASSQVTLEVGSAEAFF. DNA for the CDR3: TGTGCCAGCAGCCAAGTAACTTTGGAGGTCGGTAGCGCTGAAGCTTTCTTT.

This clonotype has just a few counts. This chain links TRBV10-1 with TRBJ2-5, with 11 bases identical to TRBD1. Germline V gene data show CDR1 as WNHNN and CDR2 as SYGVQD (reference sequence). The V gene end was trimmed by 6 bases and the J gene end by 3 bases; junction bases not matched to a gene: 6. CDR3 length: 15 amino acids. The DNA of the CDR3 is TGCGCCAGCAGCGGGGGGACAGGGGGAAAAGAGACCCAGTACTTC. As protein: CASSGGTGGKETQYF.

This clonotype has ten or more counts. The J gene is TRBJ1-1, the V gene TRBV11-2; maybe TRBD1 (5 bases). The CDR3 spans 16 residues. Trimming pared 5 bases from V and 4 bases from J, leaving 20 bases between. In germline, CDR1 is SGHAT, CDR2 FQNNGV. The CDR3 loop is CASSVLRGTGTTEAFF. In DNA, the CDR3 is TGTGCCAGCAGCGTCCTCCGCGGGACCGGTACCACTGAAGCTTTCTTT.